These T cell receptor beta chains were read from a single sample in a study of T cells generated in artificial thymic organoids. TCRdb passed the 5' RACE reads through MiXCR, listing each CDR3 protein once. The sample records over 5,000 distinct CDR3 sequences, less than 30% being singletons. Antigens for these TCRs are unknown. The source material was naive CD8+ T cells grown in artificial thymic organoids from cord blood stem and progenitor cells. These receptors all come from a human donor who gave cord blood stem cells for thymic organoid culture, a cardiac surgery patient who gave postnatal thymus, or a blood donor (not recorded which). Both conserved end residues are part of each CDR3. A D gene is named only where the DNA matches it firmly. Clone size appears in some rows only: once, few, many, or a class for an expanded clone.

j_call | v_call | d_call | clone_size | cdr3_nt | cdr3_aa
TRBJ1-4 | TRBV5-5 | . | few | TGTGCCAGCAGCTTGAGTGCCAGGCCCAATGAAAAACTGTTTTTT | CASSLSARPNEKLFF
TRBJ2-1 | TRBV4-2 | . | medium-sized | TGTGCCAGCAGCCCCGGACTCTCCTACAATGAGCAGTTCTTC | CASSPGLSYNEQFF
TRBJ2-2 | TRBV5-5 | TRBD1 | once | TGTGCCAGCAGCTTGAGCCTGGCGGGACAGGGAAACACCGGGGAGCTGTTTTTT | CASSLSLAGQGNTGELFF
TRBJ1-4 | TRBV6-6 | . | medium-sized | TGTGCCAGCAGACAACGACCGACCCATGAAAAACTGTTTTTT | CASRQRPTHEKLFF
TRBJ2-1 | TRBV12-5 | TRBD2 | medium-sized | TGTGCTAGTGGTTTGGTCCTAGCGGGGTACAATGAGCAGTTCTTC | CASGLVLAGYNEQFF
TRBJ2-3 | TRBV5-6 | . | medium-sized | TGTGCCAGCAGCTTGGCAGGGACGGTCACAGATACGCAGTATTTT | CASSLAGTVTDTQYF
TRBJ2-4 | TRBV4-3 | . | medium-sized | TGCGCCAGCAGCCAAGTTCCTTACGGAGGGGGCATATCGGGGCCCCACGACATTCAGTACTTC | CASSQVPYGGGISGPHDIQYF
TRBJ2-3 | TRBV6-5 | . | medium-sized | TGTGCCAGCAGTTACGGGGGGCAGGGGGGAGATACGCAGTATTTT | CASSYGGQGGDTQYF
TRBJ2-2 | TRBV20-1 | . | medium-sized | TGCAGTGCCTCCGGACAGAACACCGGGGAGCTGTTTTTT | CSASGQNTGELFF
TRBJ2-5 | TRBV18 | TRBD2 | medium-sized | TGTGCCAGCTCACCCCGCCGACTAGCGGGAAAGGGGTATCGGGAGACCCAGTACTTC | CASSPRRLAGKGYRETQYF
TRBJ1-5 | TRBV9 | . | medium-sized | TGTGCCAGCAGCCCCGGCTGGGGACCCCAGCATTTT | CASSPGWGPQHF
TRBJ2-3 | TRBV24-1 | . | . | TGTGCCACCAGTGACCCCGGACAAGATACGCAGTATTTT | CATSDPGQDTQYF
TRBJ2-5 | TRBV18 | . | many | TGTGCCAGCTCCGGAGGGACAGTAGAGACCCAGTACTTC | CASSGGTVETQYF
TRBJ2-3 | TRBV12-3/TRBV12-4 | . | many | TGTGCCAGCAGTCCCAGACAGCCACGGGGGGATACGCAGTATTTT | CASSPRQPRGDTQYF
TRBJ2-5 | TRBV4-3 | . | . | TGCGCCAGCAGCCAAGACCTTGGCTGCTGGAGAGAGACCCAGTACTTC | CASSQDLGCWRETQYF
TRBJ1-6 | TRBV10-3 | TRBD1 | medium-sized | TGTGCCATCAATACAGGGGACTCACCCCTCCACTTT | CAINTGDSPLHF
TRBJ2-3 | TRBV4-3 | . | large | TGCGCCAGCAGCCAAGAGGATTTTTGCCGTAGCACAGATACGCAGTATTTT | CASSQEDFCRSTDTQYF
TRBJ2-7 | TRBV30 | . | few | TGTGCCTGGAGTGACAGCTCCTACGAGCAGTACTTC | CAWSDSSYEQYF
TRBJ1-6 | TRBV6-5 | . | medium-sized | TGTGCCAGCAGTTACTCAGGCCGGTGGAATAATTCACCCCTCCACTTT | CASSYSGRWNNSPLHF
TRBJ2-2 | TRBV5-6 | . | medium-sized | TGTGCCAGCAGCATTGGATACAGGGAGAACACCGGGGAGCTGTTTTTT | CASSIGYRENTGELFF
TRBJ2-7 | TRBV5-1 | . | . | TGCGCCAGCAGCCCAGGACAGTTCCCCTACGAGCAGTACTTC | CASSPGQFPYEQYF
TRBJ2-3 | TRBV24-1 | TRBD2 | medium-sized | TGTGCCACCAGTGCCGGGGGGAGCACAGATACGCAGTATTTT | CATSAGGSTDTQYF
TRBJ2-7 | TRBV12-3/TRBV12-4 | . | many | TGTGCCAGCAGTCAGGACAGCTCCTACGAGCAGTACTTC | CASSQDSSYEQYF
TRBJ1-2 | TRBV5-5 | . | . | TGTGCCAGCAGCTTCATAGGACTCATAACCGGGAACTATGGCTACACCTTC | CASSFIGLITGNYGYTF
TRBJ2-5 | TRBV12-3/TRBV12-4 | TRBD1 | medium-sized | TGTGCCAGCAGTGCTGACAGGGTTCGGGAGACCCAGTACTTC | CASSADRVRETQYF
TRBJ2-7 | TRBV7-2 | . | medium-sized | TGTGCCAGCAGCTTAGTGCCCAGAAACGAGCAGTACTTC | CASSLVPRNEQYF
TRBJ2-7 | TRBV5-1 | . | medium-sized | TGCGCCAGCAGCGAATCCTGGAACTACGAGCAGTACTTC | CASSESWNYEQYF
TRBJ1-4 | TRBV5-1 | . | few | TGCGCCAGCAGCTCTCAGGTGTGCGCAACTAATGAAAAACTGTTTTTT | CASSSQVCATNEKLFF
TRBJ1-5 | TRBV7-6 | . | medium-sized | TGTGCCAGCAGCCACGGGTGGAATCAGCCCCAGCATTTT | CASSHGWNQPQHF
TRBJ2-1 | TRBV12-3/TRBV12-4 | TRBD1 | . | TGTGCCAGCAGTTTCCCCGGACAGGGGCTATACAATGAGCAGTTCTTC | CASSFPGQGLYNEQFF
TRBJ2-1 | TRBV4-3 | TRBD1 | medium-sized | TGCGCCAGCAGCCAAGGACAGGGGGGCTACAATGAGCAGTTCTTC | CASSQGQGGYNEQFF
TRBJ2-1 | TRBV4-1 | TRBD1 | medium-sized | TGCGCCAGCAGCCTGGGGACAGGGGGCAGGAATGAGCAGTTCTTC | CASSLGTGGRNEQFF
TRBJ2-4 | TRBV20-1 | . | medium-sized | TGCAGCGTCGCTCTAGCCAAAAACATTCAGTACTTC | CSVALAKNIQYF
TRBJ2-5 | TRBV25-1 | . | medium-sized | TGTGCCAGCAGTGGAGGCAGTTGCCAAGAGACCCAGTACTTC | CASSGGSCQETQYF
TRBJ2-7 | TRBV7-3 | . | . | TGTGCCAGCAGCTTAGGGCCTTCCTACGAGCAGTACTTC | CASSLGPSYEQYF
TRBJ2-3 | TRBV20-1 | . | medium-sized | TGCAGTGCTAGAGAGCCGGGCTTCCTCACAGATACGCAGTATTTT | CSAREPGFLTDTQYF
TRBJ2-1 | TRBV7-2 | . | few | TGTGCCAGCAGCTTAATTACTTTCACCCATGAGCAGTTCTTC | CASSLITFTHEQFF
TRBJ2-7 | TRBV30 | TRBD1 | . | TGTACCCGGAGTACCGGACAGGGATGGTACGAGCAGTACTTC | CTRSTGQGWYEQYF
TRBJ2-7 | TRBV6-2/TRBV6-3 | TRBD1 | . | TGTGCCAGCAGTTACCCACAGGGGTACGAGCAGTACTTC | CASSYPQGYEQYF
TRBJ2-7 | TRBV20-1 | . | . | TGCAGTGCTGGGCGGCCCTACGAGCAGTACTTC | CSAGRPYEQYF
TRBJ2-3 | TRBV5-1 | TRBD1 | . | TGCGCCAGCAGCTTGAGGACAGGGGGCTGCACAGATACGCAGTATTTT | CASSLRTGGCTDTQYF
TRBJ1-3 | TRBV7-8 | TRBD1 | medium-sized | TGTGCCAGCAGCTTACCGTCCCGGACAGGGGCAGGAAACACCATATATTTT | CASSLPSRTGAGNTIYF
TRBJ1-1 | TRBV5-1 | . | . | TGCGCCAGCAGCTTGACCCCCTGGAACGGTTTCCCGCGTGAAGCTTTCTTT | CASSLTPWNGFPREAFF
TRBJ2-1 | TRBV4-2 | TRBD2 | medium-sized | TGTGCCAGCAGCCAAGATTGGGCGGGAGGTGGCAATGAGCAGTTCTTC | CASSQDWAGGGNEQFF
TRBJ2-1 | TRBV9 | . | medium-sized | TGTGCCAGCAGCGTAGCTCGGCTAGCGCCCAACAATGAGCAGTTCTTC | CASSVARLAPNNEQFF
TRBJ1-5 | TRBV28 | . | medium-sized | TGTGCCAGCAGTCTACCCTCCGGGAGCAGCAATCAGCCCCAGCATTTT | CASSLPSGSSNQPQHF
TRBJ2-2 | TRBV28 | . | few | TGTGCCAGCAGTTTCCTGGGGCCCGACACCGGGGAGCTGTTTTTT | CASSFLGPDTGELFF
TRBJ2-3 | TRBV24-1 | . | medium-sized | TGTGCCACCAGTGATTTTACGTGGAGTAGCACAGATACGCAGTATTTT | CATSDFTWSSTDTQYF
TRBJ1-2 | TRBV18 | . | . | TGTGCCAGCTCACCAGGCTGTAGGGGCTATGGCTACACCTTC | CASSPGCRGYGYTF
TRBJ2-7 | TRBV4-2 | TRBD1 | medium-sized | TGTGCCAGCAGCCACCCTTGGACAGGGAGCGAGCAGTACTTC | CASSHPWTGSEQYF
TRBJ2-2 | TRBV5-6 | . | medium-sized | TGTGCCAGCAGTCGACCGGACACCGGGGAGCTGTTTTTT | CASSRPDTGELFF
TRBJ2-2 | TRBV7-2 | TRBD2 | medium-sized | TGTGCCAGCAGCTTAGTACCGGGACTAGCGGGAGATCGGCACACCGGGGAGCTGTTTTTT | CASSLVPGLAGDRHTGELFF
TRBJ2-1 | TRBV7-8 | TRBD2 | medium-sized | TGTGCCAGCAGCTTAACCGATAGCGGGGTATCCTACAATGAGCAGTTCTTC | CASSLTDSGVSYNEQFF
TRBJ1-4 | TRBV19 | TRBD1 | few | TGTGCCAGTAGTATAGTCATGACAGGGGGAAAACTGTTTTTT | CASSIVMTGGKLFF
TRBJ2-7 | TRBV10-3 | . | medium-sized | TGTGCCACCGGATGGGCGGGACGGTGCTCCTACGAGCAGTACTTC | CATGWAGRCSYEQYF